This T cell receptor beta chain was profiled in a study of blood T cells in healthy people across ages. The V and J ends lost 8 bases and 0 bases respectively, with 10 bases between them. Per the germline V gene, CDR1 is MNHEY and CDR2 is SMNVEV (reference sequence). This CDR3 is 14 amino acids long. Total RNA, at least 5.5 micrograms per sample, was extracted from PBMCs. A second PCR, run for roughly 7 to 11 cycles, used a sample-barcoded 5' primer plus a J-beta primer mix. A single record per CDR3 protein comes from TCRdb applying MiXCR to the 5' RACE reads. This table has about 670,000 distinct CDR3 sequences, around 38% appearing once.

The sequence was obtained from a man aged 80 or over in good health. This chain links TRBV27 with TRBJ2-2; D is ambiguous. The sequenced sample was blood. The CDR3 here is CASHRFANTGELFF. The CDR3, as DNA: TGTGCCAGCCACAGATTCGCGAACACCGGGGAGCTGTTTTTT.